This TCR beta chain was sequenced for a study of blood T cells in healthy people across ages. This clonotype was seen a few times. The antigen remains undetermined. The individuals who served as donors were healthy Caucasians living in Russia, aged roughly 6 to 100. Study-level results: As age increased, TCR beta diversity per million T cells fell in a roughly linear fashion.

For the second PCR, which ran for about 6 to 11 cycles, a sample-barcoded 5' primer and a J-beta primer mix were used. MiXCR, applied by TCRdb to the 5' RACE reads, yields one record per CDR3 protein. The table has 780,000 or so distinct CDR3 sequences, 20% to 25% seen once. Looked up from germline, CDR1 is KGHSH and CDR2 is LQKENI. The CDR3 has 14 residues. Trimming stripped 3 bases from V and 1 base from J, with 9 bases between. These data were also reused for a study on T cells of mothers and their children.

This clonotype was sampled from a boy between 10 and 17 years old in good health. Sample: blood. This chain uses TRBV18 with TRBJ1-1; D ambiguous. CDR3 sequence: CASSPSISNTEAFF. DNA for the CDR3: TGTGCCAGCTCACCGTCCATATCGAACACTGAAGCTTTCTTT.